The rows below give T cell receptor beta chains drawn from one sample of a study of T cells in Graves' hyperthyroidism and ophthalmopathy. TCRdb reanalysed the multiplex PCR reads using MiXCR and keeps one entry per CDR3 protein. The sample records hundreds of thousands of distinct CDR3 sequences, about 15% being singletons. The sample consisted of blood. These receptors all come from a woman in her late teens or twenties with Graves' hyperthyroidism. The conserved cysteine and the conserved F or W are not part of the CDR3 here. The order of the fields is V gene, clone size, CDR3 protein. Rows may omit the clone size; those that give it use once, few, many or a size class.

TRBV6-1 | many | ASSLTGGWNEQF
TRBV27 | NA | ASKQDRENTEAF
TRBV7-9 | few | ASSLGGQPVEQF
TRBV20-1 | many | SALEGNQPQH
TRBV29-1 | few | SAEGQGADTQY
TRBV4-1 | few | ASSPWTEVSEQF
TRBV19 | few | ASSMAGGMNAEAF
TRBV6-1 | many | ASSPGDQGAIGHGYT
TRBV5-1 | NA | ASSTGVTAKNIQY
TRBV7-2 | many | ASSPRDRGDNEQF
TRBV4-3 | many | ASSQGWREVQNEQF
TRBV30 | many | AWSPRVNTEAF
TRBV20-1 | many | SARGLEYYNEQF
TRBV28 | many | ASSLLGLRGNEQF
TRBV25-1 | few | ASSGILEPRGGEQF
TRBV2 | few | ASVLVPVDEQF
TRBV30 | many | AWIMWNEQF
TRBV9 | NA | ASSGKLAGFYNEQF
TRBV6-2/TRBV6-3 | NA | ASSGDLREEGTEAF
TRBV28 | many | ASRGGGRASTDTQY
TRBV20-1 | NA | SAMDRGRGGETEAF
TRBV4-1 | many | ASSQATSGNQPQH
TRBV20-1 | many | SAPPSGTSYNEQF
TRBV28 | many | ASSFGAGAGEDEQF
TRBV5-6 | few | ASSTTGEVSYEQY
TRBV20-1 | NA | SAAERGYEQF
TRBV28 | NA | AIPSRGFSDSPLH
TRBV4-2 | NA | ASSQDWGTTSGIQETQY
TRBV4-3 | NA | ASSQDPGVGQY
TRBV13 | many | ASSLGGAGGFNEQF
TRBV4-3 | many | ASSQDLAGYGYT
TRBV6-1 | NA | ASSPRGEEGNQPQH
TRBV25-1 | few | ASSGGGGYTQY
TRBV15 | NA | ATSRDRFTGTGELF
TRBV6-6 | many | ASSYTGPINPDTQY
TRBV6-4 | NA | ASSRKSGANVLT
TRBV7-9 | NA | ASSLGGTGTTTEAF
TRBV7-9 | NA | ASSLDVSGSTDTQY
TRBV29-1 | many | SVEWDRELNEQF
TRBV28 | NA | ASSLEGRLAGTIY
TRBV15 | NA | ATSRDPPGAHQPQH
TRBV18 | NA | ASSPLAGAGDQPQH
TRBV28 | many | ASSLSIRETQY
TRBV6-2/TRBV6-3 | NA | ASSPPELYIYGYT
TRBV20-1 | many | SARKTSGILYEQY
TRBV6-2/TRBV6-3 | few | ASSYSRGMVVVHTEAF
TRBV6-5 | many | ASSYGGRRETQY
TRBV10-3 | NA | AISESAGFTNYGYT